This TCR beta chain was obtained from a study of shared clonotypes between healthy human individuals. V lost 0 bases to trimming and J lost 3 bases, with 11 bases between them. The germline V gene has CDR1 MNHNS and CDR2 SASEGT. This CDR3 contains 15 residues. This clone has a single count. TCRdb's table, derived via immunoSEQ multiplex PCR, lists solely in-frame clones and lacks some. The sample includes more than 2 million clones, nearly 97% seen only once; the top ten take over 0.1%. Healthy and HIV-negative, the adult donors had no recent acute infections or vaccinations. CD4+ cells yielded CD45RA+ naive and CD45RA-negative memory subsets.

The sequenced sample consisted of naive CD4+ T cells sorted from blood. The subset is: CD45RA+ positively selected. The TCR originated in a young man in good health. V is TRBV6-1 and J is TRBJ1-1; TRBD1 might be the D (6 bases). The CDR3 nucleotides read TGTGCCAGCAGTGAAGCGGGCAGGGGTGACACTGAAGCTTTCTTT. Its translation is CASSEAGRGDTEAFF.